Shown below are 20 T cell receptor beta chains from a single sample sequenced in a study of T-cell reconstitution after alpha-beta-depleted transplantation in children listed by TCRdb under 2016. The library was produced with PCR. For sequencing, an Illumina HiSeq 2500 was employed. To normalize quantification of the TCRbeta repertoire, the TCR libraries were built with molecular barcoding that relied on unique molecular identifiers. The public reads were reprocessed in TCRdb via fastp at Q25 and MiXCR, keeping in-frame beta chains. Merged by CDR3 protein, the rows form single entries marked with the most common genes and DNA. The sample data list 98,000 or so distinct CDR3 sequences, and roughly a quarter of these were observed just once. The biggest ten clones account for around a fifth of the sample. Per the publication, the treatment or condition label means: allogeneic hematopoietic cell transplantation with graft depleted of TCRalphabeta T cells and CD19 B cells.

This sample comprised PBMCs, obtained before TCRalphabeta/CD19-depleted stem cell transplant. The receptors come from a boy between 2 and 10 years old with acute lymphoblastic leukemia, due to receive a stem cell transplant.

This CDR3 is CASSLVLRQGAYEQYF. CDR3 nucleotide sequence: TGTGCCAGCAGCTTGGTGTTGAGACAGGGGGCCTACGAGCAGTACTTC. The gene calls are TRBV5-5 and TRBJ2-7; TRBD1 agrees at 9 bases. The CDR3 sequence is 16 residues long. The V gene's germline CDR1 is SGHKS and CDR2 YYEKEE (reference sequence). With 0 bases clipped from V and 2 bases from J, the junction kept 6 bases outside the gene matches.

The chain has TRBV6-2 or TRBV6-3 and TRBJ2-1, with 7 nucleotides matching TRBD2. Germline-derived CDR1 and CDR2 are MNHEY and SVGEGT. The CDR3 runs 14 residues. Trimming took 7 bases from V and 4 from J; bases not matched to a gene: 7. CDR3: CASIPGLRYNEQFF. Here the CDR3 DNA reads TGTGCCAGCATCCCGGGACTACGTTACAATGAGCAGTTCTTC.

The CDR3 DNA sequence: TGTGCCAGCAGCCCCCGGGACAGGGAAATGAACACTGAAGCTTTCTTT. Its translation: CASSPRDREMNTEAFF. The genes are TRBV3-1 and TRBJ1-1; TRBD1 agrees at 9 bases. The CDR3 loop spans 16 amino acids. Germline V gene sequence: CDR1 LGHDT, CDR2 YNNKEL (reference sequence). With 4 bases clipped from V and 0 bases from J, the junction kept 6 bases outside the gene matches.

This clonotype was found a few times. This chain joins TRBV11-2 and TRBJ2-1, with TRBD2 matching over 7 bases. Germline V CDR1 and CDR2: SGHAT, FQNNGV. This CDR3 contains 18 residues. Losses at the gene ends were 5 bases for V and 3 bases for J; bases not matched to a gene: 16. The CDR3 sequence is CASSPLKSSGGSYNEQFF. In DNA form, the CDR3 reads TGTGCCAGCAGCCCCCTCAAGTCTAGCGGAGGGAGCTACAATGAGCAGTTCTTC.

In this sample, this clonotype turned up many times. The chain carries TRBV20-1 and TRBJ2-1; TRBD1 aligns across 8 bases. Germline loops: CDR1 DFQATT, CDR2 SNEGSKA (reference sequence). With V trimmed by 0 bases and J by 4 bases, 8 bases remained unmatched. There are 16 residues in the CDR3. CDR3 region: CSARDYGQGAYNEQFF. The DNA of the CDR3 is TGCAGTGCTAGAGATTACGGGCAGGGGGCTTACAATGAGCAGTTCTTC.

The genes are TRBV7-2 and TRBJ2-5; D not certain. Trimming removed 3 bases from V and 5 bases from J, with 10 bases in between. Germline values: CDR1 SGHTA, CDR2 FQGNSA. CDR3 length: 13 residues. The CDR3, as DNA: TGTGCCAGCAGCTTGACTGCGAGTGAGACCCAGTACTTC. Its translation: CASSLTASETQYF.

The rearrangement joins TRBV14 to TRBJ2-1; D unclear. The germline CDR1 and CDR2 sequences are SGHDN and FVKESK. The CDR3 loop spans 13 amino acids. Trimming cost V 0 bases and J 9 bases, with 9 bases left between them. CDR3 sequence (DNA): TGTGCCAGCAGCCAAGATCGCCGCGGTGAGCAGTTCTTC. Protein product: CASSQDRRGEQFF.

V is TRBV5-1 and J is TRBJ2-1; D may be TRBD2 (6 bases). V was trimmed by 5 bases and J by 8 bases, leaving 14 bases between them. The CDR3 runs 13 residues. The germline V gene has CDR1 SGHRS and CDR2 YFSETQ. The CDR3 nucleotides are TGCGCCAGCAGATTAGCGGAGGGCTATGAGCAGTTCTTC. It yields the protein CASRLAEGYEQFF.

This clonotype showed up just a few times. The chain has TRBV29-1 and TRBJ1-2, with D perhaps matching TRBD1 (5 bases). This CDR3 has 12 amino acids. In germline, CDR1 is SQVTM, CDR2 ANQGSEA. With 4 bases removed from V and 8 bases from J, the gap between germline ends came to 14 bases. For the CDR3, the DNA is TGCAGCGTTGGTGAGGGGCCGGTGGGCTACACCTTC. Amino acid sequence: CSVGEGPVGYTF.

CDR3 DNA sequence: TGCAGTGCTACGGGGGGGAACGGCTACACCTTC. Translated: CSATGGNGYTF. The genes are TRBV20-1 and TRBJ1-2, with D perhaps matching TRBD1 (5 bases). Germline-derived CDR1 and CDR2 are DFQATT and SNEGSKA (reference sequence). V dropped 4 bases and J dropped 8 bases, with 11 bases sitting between them. The CDR3 runs to 11 residues.

This clonotype was picked up a small number of times. The chain recombines TRBV27 with TRBJ2-7; 8 bases map to TRBD1. This CDR3 is 15 amino acids long. The germline gives CDR1 MNHEY, CDR2 SMNVEV (reference sequence). V lost 9 bases, J lost 0 bases, and 10 bases stayed unmatched. The CDR3 loop is CASFSQGAPSYEQYF. DNA of the CDR3: TGTGCCAGTTTTTCTCAGGGGGCTCCCTCCTACGAGCAGTACTTC.

A few counts support this clonotype. The chain couples TRBV20-1 to TRBJ1-1; D not resolved. This CDR3 spans 14 amino acids. Germline CDR1 DFQATT, CDR2 SNEGSKA (reference sequence). V lost 1 base and J 0 bases, leaving 9 bases between the germline ends. The CDR3 DNA follows: TGCAGTGCTAGAGCGAGTGGAGTGAACACTGAAGCTTTCTTT. This sequence encodes CSARASGVNTEAFF.

This clonotype occurred a few times. The chain uses TRBV28 and TRBJ1-1, with a weak D call TRBD1 (6 bases). Trimming took 4 bases from V and 5 from J, leaving 11 bases between them. The CDR3 is 13 amino acids. Per germline, CDR1 MDHEN and CDR2 SYDVKM. The CDR3 region is CASSSTGLTEAFF. CDR3 bases: TGTGCCAGCAGTTCTACAGGGCTAACTGAAGCTTTCTTT.

The chain joins TRBV5-1 to TRBJ1-6, with unresolved D. CDR1 and CDR2 from the germline V gene are SGHRS and YFSETQ. Deletions cut 4 bases from V and 7 bases from J, with 9 bases between. The CDR3 spans 13 residues. The CDR3 DNA follows: TGCGCCAGCAGCCCCCTTGAAAATTCACCCCTCCACTTT. This gives the protein CASSPLENSPLHF.

V and J are TRBV20-1 and TRBJ2-1; D gene uncertain. Trimming shortened V by 3 bases and J by 3 bases, and 15 bases separated the two germline ends. CDR1 DFQATT and CDR2 SNEGSKA come from the germline V gene (reference sequence). This CDR3 contains 15 residues. The DNA for the CDR3 is TGCAGTGCTAGTGTGAGAAGAGACCTCTACAATGAGCAGTTCTTC. This gives the protein CSASVRRDLYNEQFF.

The V call is TRBV20-1, the J call TRBJ1-3; unclear D gene. Looked up from germline, CDR1 is DFQATT and CDR2 is SNEGSKA (reference sequence). This CDR3 comprises 10 residues. Trimming took off 5 bases at V and 8 bases at J, with 7 bases between the two ends. CDR3 sequence: CSAWDDTIYF. The CDR3 coding sequence is TGCAGTGCTTGGGATGACACCATATATTTT.

The chain employs TRBV7-7 and TRBJ2-1; D not resolved. Trimming removed 5 bases at V and 3 bases at J, with 14 bases between. The germline V gene has CDR1 SSHAT and CDR2 FNYEAQ (reference sequence). The CDR3 length is 15 residues. The CDR3 loop is CASSPGGEDYNEQFF. CDR3 sequence (DNA): TGTGCCAGCAGCCCCGGCGGAGAAGACTACAATGAGCAGTTCTTC.

This clonotype was counted only a few times. The chain links TRBV7-2 to TRBJ2-7, with 7 nucleotides matching TRBD1. This CDR3 has 16 residues. From germline, CDR1 is SGHTA and CDR2 FQGNSA. Trimming took 5 bases from V and 4 from J; bases not matched to a gene: 14. In DNA, the CDR3 is TGTGCCAGCAGCCAAACGACTACAGGGGTGGGATACGAGCAGTACTTC. Amino acids: CASSQTTTGVGYEQYF.

This clonotype came up a few times. The chain employs TRBV4-1 and TRBJ2-2; 7 bases align to TRBD1. CDR1 is MGHRA, CDR2 YSYEKL, per germline. This CDR3 comprises 14 residues. The junction had 4 bases not matched to a gene; V was cut back by 4 bases and J by 5 bases. The CDR3, as DNA: TGCGCCAGCAGCCCGGGACAGATTACCGGGGAGCTGTTTTTT. Translated, it gives CASSPGQITGELFF.

This sequence joins TRBV7-2 and TRBJ1-1; TRBD1 matches at 7 bases. CDR1 SGHTA and CDR2 FQGNSA come from the germline V gene. V trimming: 10 bases; J trimming: 1 base; junction bases outside the gene matches: 9. The CDR3 length is 14 residues. CDR3 amino acids: CATRGDRSNTEAFF. CDR3 coding DNA: TGTGCCACCAGGGGGGACAGATCGAACACTGAAGCTTTCTTT.